The 32 T cell receptor beta chains below come from one sample, sequenced in a study of blood T cell repertoires in COVID-19. The table came from immunoSEQ multiplex PCR; TCRdb's copy has only in-frame clones and leaves some out. The sample has 150,000 to 200,000 clones, around 67% seen once. Sequencing was performed on peripheral blood. The source is a woman older than 75 with acute or convalescent COVID-19.

In its sample, this clone is medium-sized. The chain combines TRBV7-9 with TRBJ1-1; possibly TRBD1 for D (5 bases). The CDR3 extends over 13 amino acids. Germline V gene sequence: CDR1 SEHNR, CDR2 FQNEAQ (reference sequence). V lost 2 bases, J lost 1 base, and 5 bases lay in between. CDR3 loop: CASSLQGNTEAFF. As DNA, the CDR3 is TGTGCCAGCAGCTTACAGGGGAACACTGAAGCTTTCTTT. Complete variable domain (other parts from reference TRBV7-9 and TRBJ1-1): DTGVSQNPRHKITKRGQNVTFRCDPISEHNRLYWYRQTLGQGPEFLTYFQNEAQLEKSRLLSDRFSAERPKGSFSTLEIQRTEQGDSAMYLCASSLQGNTEAFFGQGTRLTVV.

The rearrangement uses TRBV28 and TRBJ2-3, with 10 bases fitting TRBD2. After removal of 1 base from V and 6 bases from J, the junction contained 7 bases not matched to a gene. The CDR3 length is 16 residues. Germline CDR1 MDHEN, CDR2 SYDVKM. The CDR3 region is CASSLSGLAGADTQYF. The CDR3 nucleotides are TGTGCCAGCAGTTTATCAGGGCTAGCGGGAGCGGATACGCAGTATTTT.

The V gene is TRBV28, the J gene TRBJ2-6; 8 bases are shared with TRBD1. J gave up 3 bases and V 6 bases, and 13 bases lay outside the gene matches. The CDR3 covers 18 residues. Germline assignment: CDR1 MDHEN and CDR2 SYDVKM. The CDR3 bases are TGTGCCAGCAGCCCCTGGACAGGGCTGTCTGGTGGGGCCAACGTCCTGACTTTC. Amino acids: CASSPWTGLSGGANVLTF. Together with reference TRBV28 and TRBJ2-6, the CDR3 gives the full variable domain: DVKVTQSSRYLVKRTGEKVFLECVQDMDHENMFWYRQDPGLGLRLIYFSYDVKMKEKGDIPEGYSVSREKKERFSLILESASTNQTSMYLCASSPWTGLSGGANVLTFGAGSRLTVL.

This chain uses TRBV24-1 with TRBJ2-5; TRBD2 aligns across 7 bases. V lost 2 bases to trimming and J lost 4 bases; unmatched junction nucleotides: 3. Germline V lookup: CDR1 KGHDR, CDR2 SFDVKD. The CDR3 loop spans 14 amino acids. CDR3 in amino acids: CATSDSGRGETQYF. The CDR3 DNA reads as TGTGCCACCAGTGATTCAGGGAGGGGAGAGACCCAGTACTTC.

This chain connects TRBV28 to TRBJ2-7; maybe TRBD1 (5 bases). Germline lookup yields CDR1 MDHEN and CDR2 SYDVKM. This CDR3 comprises 12 residues. The V gene lost 5 bases and the J gene lost 5 bases, with 10 bases spanning the gap. DNA of the CDR3: TGTGCCAGCAGTGAAGCAGGGAACGAGCAGTACTTC. It yields the protein CASSEAGNEQYF.

This chain joins TRBV12-5 and TRBJ2-1; 8 bases match TRBD2. Germline CDR1 reads LGHNT; CDR2 reads FRNRAP. CDR3 length: 16 residues. The V and J ends lost 3 bases and 10 bases, in that order; junction bases with no gene match: 14. The CDR3 nucleotides are TGTGCTAGTGGTTTATTCTCTTTGCGGGAGGTTTGGGAGCAGTTCTTC. It encodes CASGLFSLREVWEQFF.

V gene TRBV5-4 combines with J gene TRBJ2-3, with D tentatively TRBD2 (6 bases). The V end lost 2 bases, the J end lost 1 base, and 11 bases lay between the germline ends. Germline CDR1 reads SGHNT; CDR2 reads YYREEE (reference sequence). This CDR3 is 15 amino acids long. The CDR3 protein is CASSFGGARTDTQYF. CDR3 bases: TGTGCCAGCAGCTTTGGCGGGGCCCGCACAGATACGCAGTATTTT.

The J gene is TRBJ1-5, the V gene TRBV6-5; 7 bases map to TRBD1. The germline CDR1 and CDR2 sequences are MNHEY and SVGAGI. V gave up 6 bases and J gave up 8 bases; unmatched junction bases: 10. This CDR3 has 14 residues. Here the CDR3 DNA reads TGTGCCAGCAGACCCGCCGGGACAGAAAAGCCCCAGCATTTT. Encoded protein: CASRPAGTEKPQHF.

Here the CDR3 reads CASSLSGGPEYNSPLHF. The CDR3, as DNA: TGCGCCAGCAGCTTATCGGGGGGCCCAGAGTATAATTCACCCCTCCACTTT. J is TRBJ1-6 and V is TRBV5-1, with D tentatively TRBD1 (6 bases). The ends were cut back, 2 bases at V and 4 bases at J, with 16 bases in the middle. Germline-derived CDR1 and CDR2 are SGHRS and YFSETQ. The CDR3 loop spans 17 amino acids.

The gene calls are TRBV7-8 and TRBJ2-7, with D uncertain. V lost 0 bases, J lost 1 base, and 19 bases lay in between. Germline lookup yields CDR1 SGHVS and CDR2 FQNEAQ. The CDR3 is 18 amino acids. CDR3 protein: CASSLAQFPGQPSYEQYF. The CDR3 region has the DNA TGTGCCAGCAGCTTAGCTCAATTCCCAGGTCAACCTTCCTACGAGCAGTACTTC.

The rearrangement joins TRBV3-1 (or the pseudogene TRBV3-2) to TRBJ1-4; a possible D gene is TRBD1 (6 bases). The CDR3 spans 13 residues. Trimming left V 6 bases short and J 8 bases short, with 13 bases between. CDR1 LGHDT and CDR2 YNNKEL come from the germline V gene (reference sequence). The CDR3 is CASRSSGEEKLFF. The CDR3 nucleotides read TGTGCCAGCAGGAGCTCAGGGGAGGAAAAACTGTTTTTT.

The chain combines TRBV3-1 (or the pseudogene TRBV3-2) with TRBJ1-5, with D unresolved. The CDR3 has 13 amino acids. V lost 1 base, J lost 2 bases, and 3 bases lay in between. From germline, CDR1 is LGHDT and CDR2 YNNKEL (reference sequence). The DNA for the CDR3 is TGTGCCAGCAGCCAAGTAGGCAATCAGCCCCAGCATTTT. Its translation is CASSQVGNQPQHF.

The J gene is TRBJ2-1, the V gene TRBV9; the D gene is possibly TRBD2 (6 bases). V lost 0 bases to trimming and J lost 2 bases, with 9 bases between them. CDR1 and CDR2 (germline): SGDLS, YYNGEE. This CDR3 comprises 15 residues. The CDR3 reads CASSVAGVTYNEQFF. The CDR3 coding sequence is TGTGCCAGCAGCGTAGCGGGAGTAACCTACAATGAGCAGTTCTTC.

This clone was observed a single time. The genes are TRBV28 and TRBJ1-4; 10 positions match TRBD1. This CDR3 is 15 amino acids long. Germline-derived CDR1 and CDR2 are MDHEN and SYDVKM. Losses at the gene ends were 6 bases for V and 5 bases for J; bases not matched to a gene: 6. CDR3 DNA sequence: TGTGCCAGCAGCGGACCGGGACAGGGGAATGAAAAACTGTTTTTT. Protein: CASSGPGQGNEKLFF.

This clone was counted a few times. J is TRBJ2-2 and V is TRBV24-1; D may be TRBD1 (7 bases). V lost 5 bases and J lost 6, with 15 bases in between. Germline V lookup: CDR1 KGHDR, CDR2 SFDVKD. This CDR3 has 15 amino acids. In DNA, the CDR3 is TGTGCCACCAGTGGGAGGGACAGTTCATCCGGGGAGCTGTTTTTT. It specifies CATSGRDSSSGELFF.

In this sample, this clone turned up a few times. This rearrangement joins TRBV7-2 to TRBJ2-7, with D uncertain. Germline values: CDR1 SGHTA, CDR2 FQGNSA. The CDR3 is made up of 13 amino acids. V was trimmed by 3 bases and J by 0 bases, leaving 6 bases between them. The CDR3 protein is CASSLTSSYEQYF. The CDR3 coding sequence is TGTGCCAGCAGCTTGACATCCTCCTACGAGCAGTACTTC.

The chain joins TRBV7-9 to TRBJ2-5, with TRBD2 matching over 13 bases. This CDR3 spans 17 amino acids. Germline V gene data show CDR1 as SEHNR and CDR2 as FQNEAQ (reference sequence). V trimming: 1 base; J trimming: 2 bases; junction bases outside the gene matches: 4. CDR3 DNA sequence: TGTGCCAGCAGCTTAGGACTAGCGGGAGGACAGCAAGAGACCCAGTACTTC. Its translation is CASSLGLAGGQQETQYF.

V and J are TRBV7-8 and TRBJ2-2; perhaps TRBD1 as D (5 bases). Germline values: CDR1 SGHVS, CDR2 FQNEAQ. The CDR3 has 16 residues. V lost 5 bases and J 2 bases, leaving 15 bases between the germline ends. DNA of the CDR3: TGTGCCAGCAGCAGGGCTCAGGGTCCCAACACCGGGGAGCTGTTTTTT. This sequence encodes CASSRAQGPNTGELFF.

The chain employs TRBV28 and TRBJ2-1; 11 bases are a match to TRBD2. Germline CDR1 and CDR2: MDHEN and SYDVKM. J lost 3 bases, V lost 6 bases, and 4 bases had no gene match. This CDR3 is 15 amino acids long. CDR3 DNA: TGTGCCAGCAGCATTGGACTAGCGGGCTACAATGAGCAGTTCTTC. Protein: CASSIGLAGYNEQFF.

The gene calls are TRBV5-1 and TRBJ1-1; 10 nucleotides match TRBD1. This CDR3 is 15 amino acids long. Germline V gene data show CDR1 as SGHRS and CDR2 as YFSETQ. V shed 3 bases and J 5 bases; nucleotides not matched to a gene: 7. The CDR3 DNA reads TGCGCCAGCAGCTCGCAGACAGGGGGCGAGACTGAAGCTTTCTTT. Its protein is CASSSQTGGETEAFF.

This clone qualifies as medium-sized (0.01 to 0.1%). The CDR3 reads CASSVRTGVTGELFF. The CDR3 nucleotides read TGCGCCAGCAGCGTTCGAACAGGGGTCACCGGGGAGCTGTTTTTT. The chain uses TRBV4-1 and TRBJ2-2, with 7 nucleotides matching TRBD1. The junction had 7 bases not matched to a gene; V was cut back by 5 bases and J by 4 bases. The CDR3 has 15 amino acids. Germline CDR1 is MGHRA and CDR2 is YSYEKL.

This clone was detected only once. The gene calls are TRBV6-5 and TRBJ2-7; D is unclear. V gave up 4 bases and J gave up 2 bases, with 15 bases separating them. Germline loops: CDR1 MNHEY, CDR2 SVGAGI. There are 15 residues in the CDR3. The chain's CDR3 is CASSSPSLLTYEQYF. CDR3 nucleotide sequence: TGTGCCAGCAGTTCCCCTTCTTTATTAACCTACGAGCAGTACTTC.

The rearrangement uses TRBV5-1 and TRBJ2-1; TRBD2 aligns across 10 bases. CDR3 length equals 16 residues. Germline values: CDR1 SGHRS, CDR2 YFSETQ. V was clipped by 3 bases and J by 3 bases; unmatched bases: 6. CDR3 amino acids: CASSWGAGGNYNEQFF. The CDR3 region has the DNA TGCGCCAGCAGCTGGGGAGCGGGAGGGAACTACAATGAGCAGTTCTTC.

The CDR3 nucleotides read TGTGCCAGCAGACCAAGCGGGATCACAGATACGCAGTATTTT. Translating gives CASRPSGITDTQYF. The gene calls are TRBV3-1 (or the pseudogene TRBV3-2) and TRBJ2-3, with 7 bases lining up with TRBD2. J lost 2 bases, V lost 6 bases, and 5 bases had no gene match. CDR1 LGHDT and CDR2 YNNKEL come from the germline V gene (reference sequence). CDR3 size: 14 residues.

This rearrangement joins TRBV6-2 or TRBV6-3 to TRBJ2-7; D is possibly TRBD2 (6 bases). The CDR3 spans 12 residues. Looked up from germline, CDR1 is MNHEY and CDR2 is SVGEGT. V lost 6 bases and J 6 bases, leaving 12 bases between the germline ends. The CDR3: CASSELAFEQYF. As DNA, the CDR3 is TGTGCCAGCAGCGAACTAGCATTCGAGCAGTACTTC.

This chain connects TRBV11-2 to TRBJ2-7; TRBD2 is a possible D gene (5 bases). There are 14 residues in the CDR3. CDR1 is SGHAT, CDR2 FQNNGV, per germline. V gave up 2 bases and J gave up 2 bases, with 10 bases separating them. CDR3 region: CASSLFLAAYEQYF. CDR3 nucleotide sequence: TGTGCCAGCAGCTTATTCCTAGCAGCCTACGAGCAGTACTTC.

This chain uses TRBV5-3 with TRBJ1-3; D gene uncertain. TRBV5-3 is known as an ORF, though its function is uncertain. The CDR3 spans 13 residues. V was shortened by 4 bases and J by 1 base, with 6 bases between the two germline ends. Here the CDR3 DNA reads TGTGCCAGAAGCGCGAAGTCTGGAAACACCATATATTTT. Translation gives CARSAKSGNTIYF.

The chain recombines TRBV28 with TRBJ2-7, with D unresolved. CDR3 size: 11 residues. Germline V lookup: CDR1 MDHEN, CDR2 SYDVKM. Trimming removed 6 bases from V and 1 base from J, with 4 bases in between. The CDR3 spells CASSRSYEQYF. The CDR3 nucleotides read TGTGCCAGCAGCCGGTCCTACGAGCAGTACTTC.

The V call is TRBV6-5, the J call TRBJ2-1; 9 nucleotides agree with TRBD2. CDR1 and CDR2 (germline): MNHEY, SVGAGI. The CDR3 has 14 amino acids. The trim removed 2 bases at V and 6 bases at J, leaving 2 bases unmatched. CDR3 sequence reads: CASSYTLAGNEQFF. The CDR3 nucleotides read TGTGCCAGCAGTTACACACTAGCGGGCAATGAGCAGTTCTTC.

J is TRBJ1-4 and V is TRBV2; TRBD1 aligns across 7 bases. Germline CDR1 SNHLY, CDR2 FYNNEI. The CDR3 sequence is 13 residues long. V was clipped by 8 bases and J by 6 bases; unmatched bases: 6. The CDR3 loop is CASYRGGDEKLFF. The CDR3 nucleotides read TGTGCCAGCTACAGGGGAGGAGATGAAAAACTGTTTTTT.

The sample holds a few counts of this clone. This chain joins TRBV4-2 and TRBJ2-3; TRBD2 might be the D (5 bases). Germline V gene sequence: CDR1 LGHNA, CDR2 YNFKEQ. V lost 1 base to trimming and J lost 3 bases, with 8 bases between them. The CDR3 runs 14 residues. This CDR3 is CASSQAGETDTQYF. In nucleotides, the CDR3 is TGTGCCAGCAGCCAAGCCGGGGAAACAGATACGCAGTATTTT.

The chain has TRBV19 and TRBJ2-4; 11 nucleotides align to TRBD1. Losses at the gene ends were 7 bases for V and 7 bases for J; bases not matched to a gene: 9. The CDR3 contains 15 residues. Germline values: CDR1 LNHDA, CDR2 SQIVND (reference sequence). DNA for the CDR3: TGTGCCAGTAAAGCCAGGGACAGGGGGATTAACATTCAGTACTTC. Translated, it gives CASKARDRGINIQYF.